This is a list of T cell receptor beta chains from one sample in a study of regulatory T cells in long-lasting Graves disease. TCRdb re-analysed the multiplex PCR reads in MiXCR, keeping a single row per CDR3 protein. The sample contains more than 300,000 distinct CDR3 sequences, around 15% of which appear only once. This sample was also put to use in a study of T cells in Graves' hyperthyroidism and ophthalmopathy.

Source: peripheral blood mononuclear cells (PBMCs), taken at new diagnosis, from a patient treated with antithyroid drugs. These TCRs come from a woman in her late teens or twenties with Graves disease. Both conserved end residues are part of each CDR3. The order of the fields is clone size, V gene, D gene, J gene, CDR3 protein, CDR3 DNA. A D gene is named only where the DNA matches it firmly. Clone size appears in some rows only: once, few, many, or a class for an expanded clone.

size: NA
V: TRBV28
D: NA
J: TRBJ1-2
CDR3: CATLPFQGSSGYTF
DNA: TGTGCCACCTTGCCGTTTCAGGGAAGTAGCGGCTACACCTTC

size: many
V: TRBV28
D: NA
J: TRBJ1-2
CDR3: CASSPPGAGDGGYTF
DNA: TGTGCCAGCAGTCCGCCAGGGGCAGGCGACGGTGGCTACACCTTC

size: many
V: TRBV28
D: TRBD2
J: TRBJ2-7
CDR3: CASSSPPAPLASGYEQYF
DNA: TGTGCCAGCAGTTCACCCCCGGCCCCTCTAGCTAGCGGCTACGAGCAGTACTTC

size: many
V: TRBV3-1
D: NA
J: TRBJ1-1
CDR3: CASRTGRVAFF
DNA: TGTGCCAGCAGGACCGGGCGAGTGGCTTTCTTT

size: many
V: TRBV30
D: TRBD1
J: TRBJ2-7
CDR3: CAWRGTGGREQYF
DNA: TGTGCCTGGAGGGGGACAGGTGGTAGGGAGCAGTACTTC

size: NA
V: TRBV10-3
D: NA
J: TRBJ2-1
CDR3: CAIRRSGSSYNEQFF
DNA: TGTGCCATCAGGCGCTCGGGGAGCTCCTACAATGAGCAGTTCTTC

size: NA
V: TRBV7-8
D: TRBD1
J: TRBJ2-4
CDR3: CASSFTRTGMSIQYF
DNA: TGTGCCAGCAGCTTTACCCGGACAGGGATGAGCATTCAGTACTTC

size: many
V: TRBV30
D: NA
J: TRBJ2-2
CDR3: CASSAGGTGELFF
DNA: TGTGCTTCGTCGGCAGGGGGGACCGGGGAGCTGTTTTTT

size: many
V: TRBV6-5
D: NA
J: TRBJ1-5
CDR3: CASSYDFDGQPQHF
DNA: TGTGCCAGCAGTTACGATTTTGACGGGCAGCCCCAGCATTTT

size: many
V: TRBV10-3
D: NA
J: TRBJ1-1
CDR3: CAISDSPRGVNGEAFF
DNA: TGTGCCATCAGTGATTCCCCGAGAGGGGTTAATGGTGAAGCTTTCTTT

size: few
V: TRBV19
D: TRBD1
J: TRBJ2-7
CDR3: CASLKTEDRSYEQYF
DNA: TGTGCCAGCCTTAAGACGGAGGACAGGTCCTACGAGCAGTACTTC

size: many
V: TRBV5-1
D: NA
J: TRBJ1-1
CDR3: CASSSSDTEAFF
DNA: TGCGCCAGCAGCTCGAGTGACACTGAAGCTTTCTTT

size: many
V: TRBV5-1
D: NA
J: TRBJ2-1
CDR3: CASSLAGRPPYNEQFF
DNA: TGCGCCAGCAGCTTGGCCGGACGCCCCCCCTACAATGAGCAGTTCTTC

size: NA
V: TRBV19
D: TRBD1
J: TRBJ1-2
CDR3: CASSIRWSTGRLITTYGYTF
DNA: TGTGCCAGTAGTATTAGATGGTCGACAGGGCGGCTTATCACTACCTATGGCTACACCTTC

size: NA
V: TRBV5-6
D: NA
J: TRBJ2-2
CDR3: CANLVWGGELFF
DNA: TGTGCCAACCTTGTGTGGGGCGGGGAGCTGTTTTTT

size: many
V: TRBV12-3/TRBV12-4
D: TRBD1
J: TRBJ1-5
CDR3: CASSLALSGGVIQPQHF
DNA: TGTGCCAGCAGTTTAGCGCTGTCAGGGGGAGTAATCCAGCCCCAGCATTTT

size: many
V: TRBV27
D: TRBD1
J: TRBJ2-1
CDR3: CASSLTGIPSYNEQFF
DNA: TGTGCCAGCAGTTTGACAGGGATCCCCTCCTACAATGAGCAGTTCTTC

size: many
V: TRBV28
D: TRBD1
J: TRBJ2-1
CDR3: CASSLPTPGTGIF
DNA: TGTGCCAGCAGTTTACCAACCCCCGGGACAGGGATCTTC

size: many
V: TRBV27
D: NA
J: TRBJ2-7
CDR3: CASSENSNPSYEQYF
DNA: TGTGCCAGCAGTGAGAACAGCAACCCCTCCTACGAGCAGTACTTC

size: few
V: TRBV7-9
D: NA
J: TRBJ1-1
CDR3: CASSPPWDTEAFF
DNA: TGTGCCAGCAGCCCCCCCTGGGACACTGAAGCTTTCTTT

size: many
V: TRBV11-3
D: NA
J: TRBJ1-1
CDR3: CASSHRRNTEAFF
DNA: TGTGCCAGCAGCCACCGACGGAACACTGAAGCTTTCTTT

size: NA
V: TRBV2
D: NA
J: TRBJ2-4
CDR3: CASAPMGPNIQYF
DNA: TGTGCCAGCGCCCCGATGGGGCCAAACATTCAGTACTTC

size: NA
V: TRBV29-1
D: NA
J: TRBJ2-2
CDR3: CSVRAAVDTGELFF
DNA: TGCAGCGTTCGGGCGGCCGTCGACACCGGGGAGCTGTTTTTT

size: few
V: TRBV7-9
D: NA
J: TRBJ2-1
CDR3: CASSLREPPLAHEQFF
DNA: TGTGCCAGCAGCTTGCGGGAACCACCCTTGGCGCATGAGCAGTTCTTC

size: many
V: TRBV29-1
D: TRBD2
J: TRBJ2-7
CDR3: CSVGTSPSYEQYF
DNA: TGCAGCGTCGGGACTAGTCCTTCCTACGAGCAGTACTTC

size: few
V: TRBV19
D: TRBD1
J: TRBJ2-1
CDR3: CASNLQGGSYNEQFF
DNA: TGTGCCAGTAACCTACAGGGGGGCTCCTACAATGAGCAGTTCTTC

size: many
V: TRBV10-3
D: NA
J: TRBJ2-1
CDR3: CAISPTTGANEQFF
DNA: TGTGCCATCAGCCCCACCACAGGCGCCAATGAGCAGTTCTTC

size: many
V: TRBV3-1
D: TRBD2
J: TRBJ2-5
CDR3: CASSLLSGRAQETQYF
DNA: TGTGCCAGCAGCCTGTTAAGCGGGAGGGCCCAGGAGACCCAGTACTTC

size: NA
V: TRBV5-6
D: NA
J: TRBJ1-3
CDR3: CASSLGDSYSGNTIYF
DNA: TGTGCCAGCAGCTTGGGAGACAGCTACTCTGGAAACACCATATATTTT

size: NA
V: TRBV6-1
D: NA
J: TRBJ2-7
CDR3: CASSEALGSGYEQYF
DNA: TGTGCCAGCAGTGAAGCGCTAGGGTCCGGCTACGAGCAGTACTTC

size: few
V: TRBV11-1
D: NA
J: TRBJ1-5
CDR3: CASPLRGRNQPQHF
DNA: TGTGCCAGCCCTTTAAGGGGGAGAAATCAGCCCCAGCATTTT

size: many
V: TRBV27
D: TRBD1
J: TRBJ1-2
CDR3: CASSFRDRASGYTF
DNA: TGTGCCAGCAGTTTCCGGGACAGGGCTAGTGGCTACACCTTC

size: many
V: TRBV5-5
D: NA
J: TRBJ2-2
CDR3: CASSLPPRAIGNTGELFF
DNA: TGTGCCAGCAGCCTCCCCCCCCGGGCAATAGGGAACACCGGGGAGCTGTTTTTT

size: many
V: TRBV5-1
D: NA
J: TRBJ1-1
CDR3: CASSLYGGDTEAFF
DNA: TGCGCCAGCAGCTTGTACGGGGGTGACACTGAAGCTTTCTTT

size: few
V: TRBV29-1
D: TRBD2
J: TRBJ2-7
CDR3: CSVPGLAGYEQYF
DNA: TGCAGCGTTCCGGGACTAGCGGGCTACGAGCAGTACTTC

size: many
V: TRBV2
D: NA
J: TRBJ2-2
CDR3: CASSRGAGELFF
DNA: TGTGCCAGCAGTCGCGGGGCGGGGGAGCTGTTTTTT

size: many
V: TRBV7-2
D: NA
J: TRBJ1-5
CDR3: CASSLEQYNQPQHF
DNA: TGTGCCAGCAGCTTAGAACAGTACAATCAGCCCCAGCATTTT

size: many
V: TRBV11-1
D: NA
J: TRBJ2-1
CDR3: CASSLRGGSTNEQFF
DNA: TGTGCCAGCAGCTTACGCGGGGGCAGTACGAATGAGCAGTTCTTC

size: many
V: TRBV30
D: NA
J: TRBJ2-1
CDR3: CAWSGQGQSDEQFF
DNA: TGTGCCTGGAGTGGGCAGGGGCAAAGCGATGAGCAGTTCTTC

size: many
V: TRBV5-1
D: TRBD2
J: TRBJ2-3
CDR3: CANSLAASGVSTDTQYF
DNA: TGCGCCAACAGCTTGGCGGCTAGCGGGGTTAGCACAGATACGCAGTATTTT

size: many
V: TRBV7-3
D: NA
J: TRBJ2-7
CDR3: CASSLTSGGTHEQYF
DNA: TGTGCCAGCAGCTTAACTTCTGGGGGAACCCACGAGCAGTACTTC

size: NA
V: TRBV4-1
D: NA
J: TRBJ1-1
CDR3: CASSQDFPGQNEAFF
DNA: TGCGCCAGCAGCCAAGATTTCCCAGGGCAGAATGAAGCTTTCTTT

size: many
V: TRBV28
D: TRBD1
J: TRBJ2-1
CDR3: CASRLQGADEQFF
DNA: TGTGCCAGCAGGCTACAGGGGGCCGATGAGCAGTTCTTC

size: many
V: TRBV28
D: NA
J: TRBJ1-4
CDR3: CASSLNGANEKLFF
DNA: TGTGCCAGCAGTTTGAACGGGGCGAATGAAAAACTGTTTTTT

size: NA
V: TRBV7-3
D: NA
J: TRBJ2-4
CDR3: CASSLGLGDIQYF
DNA: TGTGCCAGCAGCTTGGGCCTTGGGGACATTCAGTACTTC

size: NA
V: TRBV25-1
D: TRBD2
J: TRBJ2-1
CDR3: CASGRASGGRNEQFF
DNA: TGTGCCAGCGGCCGGGCTTCGGGAGGGCGGAATGAGCAGTTCTTC

size: NA
V: TRBV10-3
D: TRBD2
J: TRBJ2-5
CDR3: CAISDGASGGAKTQYF
DNA: TGTGCCATCAGTGATGGGGCTAGCGGGGGGGCAAAGACCCAGTACTTC

size: many
V: TRBV7-8
D: TRBD2
J: TRBJ2-7
CDR3: CASSLDLGTIYSYEQYF
DNA: TGTGCCAGCAGCTTAGACCTTGGGACTATCTACTCCTACGAGCAGTACTTC

size: many
V: TRBV28
D: NA
J: TRBJ1-6
CDR3: CASRLSSYNSPLHF
DNA: TGTGCCAGCAGACTGAGCTCCTATAATTCACCCCTCCACTTT

size: many
V: TRBV6-5
D: NA
J: TRBJ2-1
CDR3: CASSYLTGRGHYNEQFF
DNA: TGTGCCAGCAGTTACCTTACGGGGCGGGGCCACTACAATGAGCAGTTCTTC

size: many
V: TRBV5-4
D: TRBD2
J: TRBJ2-3
CDR3: CASSLAWNERGYTDTQYF
DNA: TGTGCCAGCAGCTTGGCTTGGAACGAGCGGGGGTACACAGATACGCAGTATTTT

size: many
V: TRBV5-6
D: NA
J: TRBJ2-7
CDR3: CASSFALGEQYF
DNA: TGTGCCAGCAGCTTCGCCTTGGGGGAGCAGTACTTC

size: many
V: TRBV11-2
D: TRBD1
J: TRBJ1-6
CDR3: CASSSDRGYGSPLHF
DNA: TGTGCCAGCAGCTCGGACAGGGGGTATGGGTCACCCCTCCACTTT

size: NA
V: TRBV5-1
D: TRBD2
J: TRBJ2-2
CDR3: CASSSGLAVMNTGELFF
DNA: TGCGCCAGCAGCTCGGGACTAGCGGTGATGAACACCGGGGAGCTGTTTTTT

size: many
V: TRBV5-1
D: TRBD2
J: TRBJ2-1
CDR3: CASTRQTSSDEQFF
DNA: TGCGCCAGCACCCGACAGACTAGCTCGGATGAGCAGTTCTTC

size: many
V: TRBV2
D: TRBD2
J: TRBJ2-1
CDR3: CASIRLAGAEQFF
DNA: TGTGCCAGCATTCGACTAGCGGGTGCCGAGCAGTTCTTC

size: many
V: TRBV10-3
D: NA
J: TRBJ1-1
CDR3: CAISESGGGTEAFF
DNA: TGTGCCATCAGTGAGTCGGGCGGGGGGACTGAAGCTTTCTTT

size: NA
V: TRBV20-1
D: TRBD2
J: TRBJ2-3
CDR3: CSARELAGGRDTQYF
DNA: TGCAGTGCTAGAGAGCTAGCGGGAGGTAGAGATACGCAGTATTTT

size: NA
V: TRBV4-2
D: NA
J: TRBJ2-6
CDR3: CASSQDGDVGANVLTF
DNA: TGTGCCAGCAGCCAAGATGGGGATGTTGGGGCCAACGTCCTGACTTTC

size: NA
V: TRBV18
D: NA
J: TRBJ2-6
CDR3: CASSPSGANVPTF
DNA: TGTGCCAGCTCACCCTCTGGGGCCAACGTCCCGACTTTC